A single sample is the source of the 3 T cell receptor beta chains below, sequenced in a study of beta chain features in type 1 diabetes. Study-level points and caveats: A moderate, significant TCRB CDR3 shortening appeared in type 1 diabetes across four CD4+ subsets.

Reverse transcribing all isolated RNA meant expressed TCRB transcripts were sequenced. Sequencing was performed with immunoSEQ multiplex PCR; in TCRdb, only in-frame clones are kept and a portion is missing. The data hold under 250,000 clones, with 11% to 15% observed a single time. These receptors lack a known antigen. Input material: naive CD4+ T cells from blood. The origin of the receptors is a man younger than 45 with type 1 diabetes.

This sequence joins TRBV29-1 and TRBJ2-1; 12 positions agree with TRBD2. J lost 7 bases, V lost 0 bases, and 4 bases had no gene match. From germline, CDR1 is SQVTM and CDR2 ANQGSEA. The CDR3 is made up of 15 amino acids. CDR3 amino acids: CSVEDPSGRVNEQFF. The CDR3 nucleotides are TGCAGCGTTGAAGATCCTAGCGGGAGGGTAAATGAGCAGTTCTTC.

The chain couples TRBV6-5 to TRBJ1-6; 7 bases are shared with TRBD1. Germline-derived CDR1 and CDR2 are MNHEY and SVGAGI. V trimming: 7 bases; J trimming: 6 bases; junction bases outside the gene matches: 6. The CDR3 runs 14 residues. The CDR3: CASTGQETNSPLHF. The CDR3 nucleotides are TGTGCCAGCACCGGACAGGAGACTAATTCACCCCTCCACTTT.

The genes are TRBV5-6 and TRBJ2-5; 7 nucleotides agree with TRBD1. Germline lookup yields CDR1 SGHDT and CDR2 YYEEEE. This CDR3 comprises 13 residues. J was trimmed by 5 bases and V by 7 bases; bases with no gene match: 8. The CDR3 protein is CASADQGVETQYF. In nucleotides, the CDR3 is TGTGCCAGCGCAGACCAGGGGGTTGAGACCCAGTACTTC.